The 24 T cell receptor beta chains below all came from one sample that was sequenced in a study of blood T cells in healthy people across ages. Then a second PCR, running roughly 7 to 11 cycles, was carried out with a sample-barcoded 5' primer and a J-beta primer mix. Via MiXCR, TCRdb re-called the 5' RACE reads, giving one row per CDR3 protein. The sample shows roughly 2 million distinct CDR3 sequences, 49% of them seen only once. The source material was blood. The receptors derive from a woman between 40 and 55 years old in good health.

The CDR3 region is CATSDQSSYEQYF. The CDR3 coding sequence is TGTGCCACCAGTGACCAGTCTAGCTACGAGCAGTACTTC. The V gene is TRBV24-1, the J gene TRBJ2-4, with no clear D. The assigned J gene may be wrong: the sequence end matches TRBJ2-7 better. Germline V gene sequence: CDR1 KGHDR, CDR2 SFDVKD. CDR3 length: 13 residues.

The V gene is TRBV15, the J gene TRBJ1-5, with 7 bases matching TRBD1. Germline CDR1 LNHNV, CDR2 YYDKDF (reference sequence). The junction had 7 bases not matched to a gene; V was cut back by 5 bases and J by 0 bases. The CDR3 is 16 residues long. CDR3 sequence (DNA): TGTGCCACCAGCGAATACAGGGGCCATAGCAATCAGCCCCAGCATTTT. Amino acid sequence: CATSEYRGHSNQPQHF.

This clonotype was found a few times. This rearrangement joins TRBV12-3 or TRBV12-4 to TRBJ2-1; 16 positions agree with TRBD2. With 0 bases clipped from V and 0 bases from J, the junction kept 5 bases outside the gene matches. This CDR3 spans 20 amino acids. CDR3 DNA sequence: TGTGCCAGCAGTTTAGCGCAGGGACTAGCGGGGGGGAGCTCCTACAATGAGCAGTTCTTC. Protein: CASSLAQGLAGGSSYNEQFF.

The rearrangement joins TRBV7-9 to TRBJ1-2; TRBD1 might be the D (5 bases). In germline, CDR1 is SEHNR, CDR2 FQNEAQ (reference sequence). Trimming shortened V by 1 base and J by 12 bases, and 12 bases separated the two germline ends. The CDR3 runs to 12 residues. DNA of the CDR3: TGTGCCAGCAGCTTAGTGGGACCGGACGACACCTTC. Translated, it gives CASSLVGPDDTF.

The V call is TRBV27, the J call TRBJ2-1; D call uncertain. The CDR3 runs 13 residues. Between the trimmed V and J ends, which lost 5 bases and 7 bases, there was a span of 12 bases. The germline V gene encodes CDR1 MNHEY and CDR2 SMNVEV (reference sequence). The CDR3 sequence is CASSRQVGNEQFF. The CDR3, as DNA: TGTGCCAGCAGTCGGCAAGTGGGGAATGAGCAGTTCTTC.

V gene TRBV6-4 combines with J gene TRBJ1-2, with D tentatively TRBD1 (5 bases). With 2 bases removed from V and 8 bases from J, the gap between germline ends came to 15 bases. Per germline, CDR1 MRHNA and CDR2 SNTAGT. This CDR3 spans 14 amino acids. Here the CDR3 reads CASSDTRRERGYTF. The DNA for the CDR3 is TGTGCCAGCAGTGACACACGCAGGGAACGAGGCTACACCTTC.

This clonotype was observed a handful of times. V and J are TRBV5-1 and TRBJ2-7; D could derive from TRBD1 or TRBD2 (5 bases each). The germline V gene has CDR1 SGHRS and CDR2 YFSETQ. V lost 4 bases to trimming and J lost 2 bases, with 16 bases between them. The CDR3 is 15 amino acids. This chain's CDR3 is CASSPYGTPTYEQYF. CDR3 in DNA: TGCGCCAGCAGCCCATACGGGACGCCGACCTACGAGCAGTACTTC.

A remark on this clonotype: An end of the junction does not agree with germline; a read error may underlie this. V gene TRBV7-2 combines with J gene TRBJ2-3, with 9 positions matching TRBD2. This CDR3 region has 16 residues. Germline loops: CDR1 SGHTA, CDR2 FQGNSA. DNA of the CDR3: TGTGCCGGCAGCTCCAGTAGCGGGGGCTTCACAGATACGCAGTATTTT. Translation: CAGSSSSGGFTDTQYF.

The chain is built from TRBV7-7 and TRBJ1-5, with D tentatively TRBD1 (6 bases). Germline values: CDR1 SSHAT, CDR2 FNYEAQ (reference sequence). CDR3 size: 16 residues. The CDR3 region is CARVWGTPYSNQPQHF. The CDR3 DNA is TGTGCTCGCGTTTGGGGGACACCTTATAGCAATCAGCCCCAGCATTTT.

This sequence joins TRBV7-2 and TRBJ2-1, with 9 bases lining up with TRBD1. The CDR3 runs 14 residues. J gave up 11 bases and V 1 base, and 6 bases lay outside the gene matches. CDR1 SGHTA and CDR2 FQGNSA come from the germline V gene. The CDR3, as DNA: TGTGCCAGCAGCTTAGGGGGACAGGGAAAGAAGCAGTTCTTC. This gives the protein CASSLGGQGKKQFF.

In this sample, this clonotype turned up many times. The rearrangement links TRBV7-9 to TRBJ1-2; D remains ambiguous. The CDR3 is 12 residues long. The V end was cut by 1 base, the J end by 7 bases, with 7 bases between. Germline CDR1 and CDR2: SEHNR and FQNEAQ (reference sequence). The chain's CDR3 is CASSLGPSGYTF. CDR3 nucleotides: TGTGCCAGCAGCTTAGGACCGTCTGGCTACACCTTC.

About this clonotype itself: The junction departs from germline at one end; a sequencing error may be responsible. The V gene is TRBV29-1, the J gene TRBJ1-2, with 7 bases matching TRBD1. This CDR3 is built from 16 residues. CDR1 and CDR2 from the germline V gene are SQVTM and ANQGSEA. The CDR3 loop is CSVKEWGRQGNYGYTF. As DNA, the CDR3 is TGCAGCGTTAAAGAATGGGGCAGACAGGGTAACTATGGCTACACCTTC.

The chain has TRBV7-2 and TRBJ1-2; 8 nucleotides align to TRBD1. The V gene end was trimmed by 6 bases and the J gene end by 4 bases; junction bases not matched to a gene: 7. The CDR3 runs 14 residues. Germline loops: CDR1 SGHTA, CDR2 FQGNSA. The CDR3 DNA sequence: TGTGCCAGCAGACAGACAGGGGATTTCTATGGCTACACCTTC. It encodes CASRQTGDFYGYTF.

This rearrangement joins TRBV4-3 to TRBJ2-5; D gene ambiguous. The V gene's germline CDR1 is LGHNA and CDR2 YSLEER. The V gene lost 0 bases and the J gene lost 5 bases, with 10 bases spanning the gap. This CDR3 spans 14 amino acids. CDR3 coding DNA: TGCGCCAGCAGCCAAGATTGGGCCCGGGAGACCCAGTACTTC. It codes for CASSQDWARETQYF.

This chain uses TRBV9 with TRBJ2-1; weak D call: TRBD2 (6 bases). The CDR3 contains 15 residues. The V gene's germline CDR1 is SGDLS and CDR2 YYNGEE. The V gene lost 4 bases and the J gene lost 3 bases, with 14 bases spanning the gap. Here the CDR3 DNA reads TGTGCCAGCAGCCCAGCCCTGGGGGGCTACAATGAGCAGTTCTTC. It encodes CASSPALGGYNEQFF.

The chain is built from TRBV7-9 and TRBJ1-6; no firm D call. CDR3 length: 15 amino acids. Between the trimmed V and J ends, which lost 5 bases and 7 bases, there was a span of 15 bases. In germline, CDR1 is SEHNR, CDR2 FQNEAQ (reference sequence). The CDR3 DNA is TGTGCCAGCAGCAATTCGACCGCGGCCAATTCACCCCTCCACTTT. Encoded protein: CASSNSTAANSPLHF.

This chain connects TRBV20-1 to TRBJ2-7, with 10 nucleotides matching TRBD1. V dropped 4 bases and J dropped 5; count of bases not matched to a gene: 8. This CDR3 has 14 residues. The germline V gene has CDR1 DFQATT and CDR2 SNEGSKA (reference sequence). CDR3 bases: TGCAGTGCTACTCTCGGGACAGGGGAAAACGAGCAGTACTTC. Protein product: CSATLGTGENEQYF.

The chain carries TRBV6-5 and TRBJ2-1; the D gene is possibly TRBD2 (6 bases). V shed 8 bases and J shed 0 bases, with 17 bases lying between them. Per germline, CDR1 MNHEY and CDR2 SVGAGI. This CDR3 has 16 residues. The CDR3 DNA sequence: TGTGCCAGCCCCATGATGCCCGGGAGCTCCTACAATGAGCAGTTCTTC. The encoded protein is CASPMMPGSSYNEQFF.

This clonotype was counted once. The gene calls are TRBV20-1 and TRBJ2-7, with 9 bases aligning to TRBD2. The CDR3 sequence is 16 residues long. With 3 bases clipped from V and 7 bases from J, the junction kept 16 bases outside the gene matches. Germline V lookup: CDR1 DFQATT, CDR2 SNEGSKA (reference sequence). CDR3 sequence: CSASPTSGSSYNEQYF. CDR3 sequence (DNA): TGCAGTGCTAGCCCGACTAGCGGCAGCTCCTACAATGAGCAGTACTTC.

This chain uses TRBV20-1 with TRBJ2-5; the D gene could be TRBD1 or TRBD2 (5 bases each). Germline CDR1 DFQATT, CDR2 SNEGSKA (reference sequence). The V gene lost 3 bases and the J gene lost 4 bases, with 12 bases spanning the gap. This CDR3 is built from 13 residues. The CDR3 DNA reads as TGCAGTGCTAGGTTTACAGGAGGAGAGACCCAGTACTTC. As protein: CSARFTGGETQYF.

J is TRBJ1-5 and V is TRBV3-1, with a possible D match to TRBD1 (6 bases). The CDR3 is 15 amino acids. Germline V gives CDR1 LGHDT, CDR2 YNNKEL (reference sequence). Trimming took off 1 base at V and 6 bases at J, with 13 bases between the two ends. CDR3 residues: CASSQGSGASQPQHF. As DNA, the CDR3 is TGTGCCAGCAGCCAAGGGTCAGGGGCTAGTCAGCCCCAGCATTTT.

This clonotype was seen a single time. The junction differs from germline at one of its ends, possibly a read error. The chain has TRBV12-3 or TRBV12-4 and TRBJ2-3; a weak D match, TRBD2 (5 bases). CDR3 size: 14 residues. In DNA, the CDR3 is TGTGCCAGCACGGCTGGCGGGCAAACAGATGCGCAGTATTTT. Encoded protein: CASTAGGQTDAQYF.

V is TRBV20-1 and J is TRBJ2-5, with 8 bases that match TRBD1. The CDR3 consists of 14 residues. Germline values: CDR1 DFQATT, CDR2 SNEGSKA (reference sequence). The ends lost 5 bases at V and 5 bases at J; junction bases unmatched: 10. For the CDR3, the DNA is TGCAGTGCTGGCCAACAGGGGGTGCGGGAGACCCAGTACTTC. Its translation is CSAGQQGVRETQYF.

The V call is TRBV7-9, the J call TRBJ2-4; 9 bases align to TRBD1. Germline CDR1 reads SEHNR; CDR2 reads FQNEAQ (reference sequence). Losses at the gene ends were 5 bases for V and 2 bases for J; bases not matched to a gene: 16. The CDR3 contains 19 residues. The CDR3: CASSTGQGSSLLPKNIQYF. The CDR3 nucleotides are TGTGCCAGCAGCACGGGACAGGGAAGTTCCCTGTTACCCAAAAACATTCAGTACTTC.